A single sample is the source of the 10 T cell receptor beta chains below, sequenced in a study of T cell responses to AZD1222 COVID-19 vaccine. Measured with immunoSEQ multiplex PCR; TCRdb has only the in-frame clones, and not every one. The sample has 100,000 to 120,000 clones, about 85% seen once. The sample was peripheral blood, taken on day 0 of AZD1222 vaccination. These receptors were collected from an adult in good health.

The V and J genes are TRBV11-2 and TRBJ1-1; no clear D gene. Per germline, CDR1 SGHAT and CDR2 FQNNGV. V shed 5 bases and J shed 1 base, with 11 bases lying between them. The CDR3 has 14 residues. CDR3 DNA sequence: TGTGCCAGCAGCGCCGGCAGGTGGAACACTGAAGCTTTCTTT. Translation: CASSAGRWNTEAFF. The full variable domain, rest sourced from reference TRBV11-2 and TRBJ1-1, is EAGVAQSPRYKIIEKRQSVAFWCNPISGHATLYWYQQILGQGPKLLIQFQNNGVVDDSQLPKDRFSAERLKGVDSTLKIQPAKLEDSAVYLCASSAGRWNTEAFFGQGTRLTVV.

This chain links TRBV24-1 with TRBJ2-5; D is unclear. This CDR3 is 15 amino acids long. CDR1 and CDR2 from the germline V gene are KGHDR and SFDVKD. The ends were cut back, 3 bases at V and 2 bases at J, with 12 bases in the middle. In DNA form, the CDR3 reads TGTGCCACCAGTGATCGGACCTCCCCTCAAGAGACCCAGTACTTC. Translated: CATSDRTSPQETQYF.

The chain is built from TRBV4-2 and TRBJ2-1; D possibly corresponds to TRBD1 (5 bases). CDR1 is LGHNA, CDR2 YNFKEQ, per germline. The CDR3 is made up of 15 amino acids. V dropped 0 bases and J dropped 4 bases, with 10 bases sitting between them. This CDR3 reads CASSQDKGIYNEQFF. The DNA for the CDR3 is TGTGCCAGCAGCCAAGATAAGGGGATATACAATGAGCAGTTCTTC.

The chain has TRBV6-5 and TRBJ2-3; 9 bases line up with TRBD1. The CDR3 consists of 15 residues. With 2 bases clipped from V and 5 bases from J, the junction kept 5 bases outside the gene matches. Germline assignment: CDR1 MNHEY and CDR2 SVGAGI. CDR3 sequence (DNA): TGTGCCAGCAGTTACATGGGACAGGGATTAGATACGCAGTATTTT. This encodes CASSYMGQGLDTQYF.

For the CDR3, the DNA is TGTGCCAGCAGCCCAGAGGTAGGGGTCGCCTACAATGAGCAGTTCTTC. It codes for CASSPEVGVAYNEQFF. The J gene is TRBJ2-1, the V gene TRBV4-2; TRBD1 is a possible D gene (5 bases). The CDR3 loop spans 16 amino acids. V dropped 4 bases and J dropped 2 bases, with 15 bases sitting between them. Germline CDR1 is LGHNA and CDR2 is YNFKEQ.

This chain joins TRBV30 and TRBJ2-3; no firm D call. V was trimmed by 3 bases and J by 5 bases, leaving 9 bases between them. CDR1 GTSNPN and CDR2 SVGIG come from the germline V gene (reference sequence). This CDR3 is built from 12 residues. As DNA, the CDR3 is TGTGCCTGGAGCGGGTTGGAAGATACGCAGTATTTT. Amino acids: CAWSGLEDTQYF.

CDR3 coding DNA: TGTGCCAGCAGTTCGGGACTAGCGGGAGAGACCCAGTACTTC. Residues: CASSSGLAGETQYF. The chain combines TRBV27 with TRBJ2-5; 12 positions match TRBD2. This CDR3 comprises 14 residues. Germline assignment: CDR1 MNHEY and CDR2 SMNVEV (reference sequence). V lost 4 bases, J lost 4 bases, and 1 base stayed unmatched.

The chain is built from TRBV30 and TRBJ1-5; no clear D gene. The V gene lost 2 bases and the J gene lost 1 base, with 15 bases spanning the gap. CDR3 length equals 16 residues. Per the germline V gene, CDR1 is GTSNPN and CDR2 is SVGIG (reference sequence). This CDR3 is CAWSREEGSSNQPQHF. The CDR3 DNA reads TGTGCCTGGAGTCGAGAAGAAGGGTCGAGCAATCAGCCCCAGCATTTT. Combining the CDR3 with reference TRBV30 and TRBJ1-5 gives the whole variable domain SQTIHQWPATLVQPVGSPLSLECTVEGTSNPNLYWYRQAAGRGLQLLFYSVGIGQISSEVPQNLSASRPQDRQFILSSKKLLLSDSGFYLCAWSREEGSSNQPQHFGDGTRLSIL.

V gene TRBV9 combines with J gene TRBJ1-2; the match to TRBD1 covers 9 bases. Looked up from germline, CDR1 is SGDLS and CDR2 is YYNGEE. V lost 0 bases and J lost 7; bases outside the gene matches: 7. The CDR3 has 15 residues. Here the CDR3 DNA reads TGTGCCAGCAGCGTAGGTTGGACAGGGGTAGGTGGCTACACCTTC. Translating gives CASSVGWTGVGGYTF.

The CDR3 nucleotides read TGTGCCAGCAGTTACTCAGCGGGATCGGCGCATCAGCCCCAGCATTTT. It specifies CASSYSAGSAHQPQHF. This sequence joins TRBV6-2 or TRBV6-3 and TRBJ1-5; D uncertain. Germline assignment: CDR1 MNHEY and CDR2 SVGEGT. The CDR3 runs 16 residues. Trimming left V 0 bases short and J 5 bases short, with 14 bases between.